This T cell receptor beta chain was profiled in a study of shared clonotypes between healthy human individuals. About the study: CD4 naive and CD4 memory each took three plates per donor, while CD8 naive took two and CD8 memory one. Study-wide points: Generally, estimated richness proved larger in naive subsets than it did in memory subsets.

The study drew its donors from healthy HIV-negative adults without recent acute infections or vaccinations. TCRdb's table, derived via immunoSEQ multiplex PCR, lists solely in-frame clones and lacks some. The sample lists some 2,000,000 clones; approximately 96% were seen once. A word on this clone: What it binds is unknown.

Input material: naive CD4+ T cells sorted from blood. Regarding subset: CD45RA+ positively selected. This clonotype was sampled from a man aged 18 to 29 in good health.

The CDR3 DNA reads TGTGCCAGCAGCTTATTGGGGGGCGCAGATACGCAGTATTTT. Protein product: CASSLLGGADTQYF. The rearrangement links TRBV7-8 to TRBJ2-3, with D perhaps matching TRBD1 or TRBD2 (6 bases each). The germline V gene encodes CDR1 SGHVS and CDR2 FQNEAQ. The CDR3 runs to 14 residues. With 2 bases removed from V and 4 bases from J, the gap between germline ends came to 10 bases.